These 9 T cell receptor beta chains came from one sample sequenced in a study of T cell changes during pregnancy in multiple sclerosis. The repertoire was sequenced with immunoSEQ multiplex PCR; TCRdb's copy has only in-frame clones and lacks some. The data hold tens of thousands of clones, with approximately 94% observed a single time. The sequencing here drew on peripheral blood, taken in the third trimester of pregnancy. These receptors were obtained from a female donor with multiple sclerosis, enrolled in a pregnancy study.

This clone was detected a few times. In nucleotides, the CDR3 is TGTGCCAGCAGTCCAGGAGGTTACTCTGGAAACACCATATATTTT. This translates into CASSPGGYSGNTIYF. The rearrangement uses TRBV6-1 and TRBJ1-3, with D hard to call. CDR3 length equals 15 residues. CDR1 and CDR2 (germline): MNHNS, SASEGT. The V end was cut by 5 bases, the J end by 0 bases, with 11 bases between.

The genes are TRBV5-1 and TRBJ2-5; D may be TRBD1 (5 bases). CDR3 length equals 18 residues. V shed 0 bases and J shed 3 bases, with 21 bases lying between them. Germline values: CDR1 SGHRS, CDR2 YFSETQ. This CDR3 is CASSLAPPAHDSEETQYF. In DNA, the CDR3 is TGCGCCAGCAGCTTGGCTCCCCCCGCCCATGACAGTGAAGAGACCCAGTACTTC.

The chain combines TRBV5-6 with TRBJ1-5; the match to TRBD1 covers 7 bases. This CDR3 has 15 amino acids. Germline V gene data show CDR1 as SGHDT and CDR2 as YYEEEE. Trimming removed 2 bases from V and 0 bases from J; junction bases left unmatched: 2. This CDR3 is CASSLGGYSNQPQHF. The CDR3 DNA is TGTGCCAGCAGCTTAGGGGGCTATAGCAATCAGCCCCAGCATTTT.

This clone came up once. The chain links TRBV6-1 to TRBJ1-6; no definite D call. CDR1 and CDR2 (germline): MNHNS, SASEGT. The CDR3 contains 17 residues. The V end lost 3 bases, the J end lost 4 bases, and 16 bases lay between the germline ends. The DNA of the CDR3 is TGTGCCAGCAGTGAGTTGCAGGCCCCACGATATAATTCACCCCTCCACTTT. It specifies CASSELQAPRYNSPLHF.

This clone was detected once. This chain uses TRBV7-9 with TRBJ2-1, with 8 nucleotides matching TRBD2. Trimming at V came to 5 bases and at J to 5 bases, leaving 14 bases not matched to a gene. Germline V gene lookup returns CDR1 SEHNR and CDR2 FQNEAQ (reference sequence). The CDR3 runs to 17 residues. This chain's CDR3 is CASSHDWYSGGDNEQFF. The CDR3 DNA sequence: TGTGCCAGCAGCCACGACTGGTACAGCGGGGGAGACAATGAGCAGTTCTTC.

CDR3 DNA sequence: TGTGCCAGCAGCCAAGCGACGGGACTCTCGCCGCGGGGGATATTCGATGGCTACACCTTC. Protein product: CASSQATGLSPRGIFDGYTF. This chain joins TRBV13 and TRBJ1-2; possible D gene TRBD1, 5 bases. V lost 5 bases, J lost 6 bases, and 34 bases lay in between. CDR1 is PRHDT, CDR2 FYEKMQ, per germline (reference sequence). This CDR3 has 20 residues.

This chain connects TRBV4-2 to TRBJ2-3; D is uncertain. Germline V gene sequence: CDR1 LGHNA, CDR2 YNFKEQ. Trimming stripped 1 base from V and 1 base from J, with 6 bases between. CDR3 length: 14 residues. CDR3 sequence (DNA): TGTGCCAGCAGCCAAGGAACAGGCACAGATACGCAGTATTTT. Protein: CASSQGTGTDTQYF.

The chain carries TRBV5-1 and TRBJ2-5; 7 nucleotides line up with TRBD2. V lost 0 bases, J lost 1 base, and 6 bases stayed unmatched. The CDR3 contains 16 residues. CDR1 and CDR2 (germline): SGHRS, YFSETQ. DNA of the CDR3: TGCGCCAGCAGCTTGGGAGAGCGGGGTCGCCAAGAGACCCAGTACTTC. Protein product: CASSLGERGRQETQYF.

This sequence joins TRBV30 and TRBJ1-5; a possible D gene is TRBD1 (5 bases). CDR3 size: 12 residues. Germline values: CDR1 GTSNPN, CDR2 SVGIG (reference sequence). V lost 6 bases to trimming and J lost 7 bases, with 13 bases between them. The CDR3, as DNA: TGTGCCTGTAGTAGCGGGGGACAGCCCCAGCATTTT. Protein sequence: CACSSGGQPQHF.